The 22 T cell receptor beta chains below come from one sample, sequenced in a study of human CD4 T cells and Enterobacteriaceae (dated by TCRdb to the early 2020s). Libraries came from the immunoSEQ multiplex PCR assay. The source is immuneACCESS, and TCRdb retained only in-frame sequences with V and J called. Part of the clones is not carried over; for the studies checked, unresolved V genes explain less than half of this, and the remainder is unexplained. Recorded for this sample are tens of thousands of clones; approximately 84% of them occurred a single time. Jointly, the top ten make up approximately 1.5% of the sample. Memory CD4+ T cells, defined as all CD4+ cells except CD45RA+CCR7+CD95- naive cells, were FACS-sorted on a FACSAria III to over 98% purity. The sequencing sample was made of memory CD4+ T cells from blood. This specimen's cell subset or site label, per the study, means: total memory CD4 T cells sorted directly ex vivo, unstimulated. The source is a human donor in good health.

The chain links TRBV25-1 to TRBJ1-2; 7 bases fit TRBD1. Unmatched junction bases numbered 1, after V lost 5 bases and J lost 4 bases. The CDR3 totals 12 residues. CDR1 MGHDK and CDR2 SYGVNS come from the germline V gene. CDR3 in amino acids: CASSWDSYGYTF. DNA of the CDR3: TGTGCCAGCAGTTGGGACAGCTATGGCTACACCTTC.

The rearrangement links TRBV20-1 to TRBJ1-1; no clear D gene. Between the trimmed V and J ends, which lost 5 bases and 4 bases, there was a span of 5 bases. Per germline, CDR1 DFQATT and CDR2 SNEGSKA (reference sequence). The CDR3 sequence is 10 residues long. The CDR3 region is CSALSTEAFF. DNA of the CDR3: TGCAGTGCTTTGTCCACTGAAGCTTTCTTT.

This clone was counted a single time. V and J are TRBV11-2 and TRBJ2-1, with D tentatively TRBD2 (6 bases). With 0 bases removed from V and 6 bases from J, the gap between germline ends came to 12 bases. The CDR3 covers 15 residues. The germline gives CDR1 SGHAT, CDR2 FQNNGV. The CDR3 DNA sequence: TGTGCCAGCAGCTTAGACCGGGGGAGCCCCAATGAGCAGTTCTTC. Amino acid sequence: CASSLDRGSPNEQFF.

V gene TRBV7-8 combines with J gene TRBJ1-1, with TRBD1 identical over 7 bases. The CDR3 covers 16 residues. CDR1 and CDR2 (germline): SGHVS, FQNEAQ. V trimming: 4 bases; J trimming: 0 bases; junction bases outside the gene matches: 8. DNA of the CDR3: TGTGCCAGCAGCTCCCCAGGGGGGGGGATGAACACTGAAGCTTTCTTT. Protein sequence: CASSSPGGGMNTEAFF.

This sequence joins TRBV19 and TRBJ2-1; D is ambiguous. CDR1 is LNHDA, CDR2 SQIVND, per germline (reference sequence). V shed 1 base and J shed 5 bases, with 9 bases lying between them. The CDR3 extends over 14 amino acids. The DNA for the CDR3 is TGTGCCAGTAGTATAGCAAACAGCAACAATGAGCAGTTCTTC. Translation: CASSIANSNNEQFF.

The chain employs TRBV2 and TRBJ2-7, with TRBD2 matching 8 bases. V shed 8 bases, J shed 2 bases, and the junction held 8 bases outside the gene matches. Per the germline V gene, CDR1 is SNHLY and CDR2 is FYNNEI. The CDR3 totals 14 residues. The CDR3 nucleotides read TGTGCCAGCCTGAAGGTAGCGGGAACCTACGAGCAGTACTTC. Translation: CASLKVAGTYEQYF.

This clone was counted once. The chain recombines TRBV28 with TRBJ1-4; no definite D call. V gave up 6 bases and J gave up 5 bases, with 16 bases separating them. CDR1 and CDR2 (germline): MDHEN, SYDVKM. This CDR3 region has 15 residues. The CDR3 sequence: CASSPPGSLNEKLFF. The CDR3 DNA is TGTGCCAGCAGCCCTCCTGGAAGTTTGAATGAAAAACTGTTTTTT.

The CDR3 sequence is CASSVEAVGDIQYF. The CDR3 bases are TGTGCCAGCAGCGTAGAGGCGGTCGGGGACATTCAGTACTTC. The rearrangement uses TRBV9 and TRBJ2-4; tentative D call: TRBD2 (5 bases). The ends were cut back, 0 bases at V and 8 bases at J, with 12 bases in the middle. The CDR3 contains 14 residues. CDR1 is SGDLS and CDR2 is YYNGEE in the germline V gene.

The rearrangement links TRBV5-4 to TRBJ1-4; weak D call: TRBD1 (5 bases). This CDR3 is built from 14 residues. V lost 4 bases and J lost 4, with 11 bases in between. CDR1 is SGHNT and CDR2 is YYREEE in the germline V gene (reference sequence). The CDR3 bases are TGTGCCAGCAGCCAAACAGGCGATAATGAAAAACTGTTTTTT. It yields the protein CASSQTGDNEKLFF. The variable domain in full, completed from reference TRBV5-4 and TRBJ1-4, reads ETGVTQSPTHLIKTRGQQVTLRCSSQSGHNTVSWYQQALGQGPQFIFQYYREEENGRGNFPPRFSGLQFPNYSSELNVNALELDDSALYLCASSQTGDNEKLFFGSGTQLSVL.

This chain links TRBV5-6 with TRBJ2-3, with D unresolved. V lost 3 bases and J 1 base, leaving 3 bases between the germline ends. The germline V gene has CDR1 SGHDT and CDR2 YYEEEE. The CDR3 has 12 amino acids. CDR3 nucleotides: TGTGCCAGCAGCTCCGGCACAGATACGCAGTATTTT. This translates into CASSSGTDTQYF.

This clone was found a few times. The CDR3 is CASRFGGVGNTEAFF. The CDR3 DNA sequence: TGCGCCAGCAGGTTCGGGGGAGTGGGGAACACTGAAGCTTTCTTT. This chain links TRBV10-2 with TRBJ1-1; TRBD1 is a possible D gene (5 bases). Germline V gene lookup returns CDR1 WSHSY and CDR2 SAAADI. The CDR3 runs 15 residues. Trimming took 6 bases from V and 1 from J, leaving 15 bases between them.

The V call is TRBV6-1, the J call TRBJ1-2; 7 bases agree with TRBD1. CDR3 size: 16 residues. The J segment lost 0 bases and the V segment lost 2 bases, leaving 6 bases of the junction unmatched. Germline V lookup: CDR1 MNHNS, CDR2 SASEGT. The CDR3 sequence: CASSEIWQGANYGYTF. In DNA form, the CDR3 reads TGTGCCAGCAGTGAAATTTGGCAGGGGGCTAACTATGGCTACACCTTC.

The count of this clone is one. This chain's CDR3 is CASSPGLSSYEQYF. As DNA, the CDR3 is TGCGCCAGCAGTCCGGGACTGTCTTCCTACGAGCAGTACTTC. The chain joins TRBV5-1 to TRBJ2-7; tentatively, D is TRBD2 (6 bases). Germline V gene lookup returns CDR1 SGHRS and CDR2 YFSETQ. The CDR3 contains 14 residues. V gave up 5 bases and J gave up 1 base, with 13 bases separating them.

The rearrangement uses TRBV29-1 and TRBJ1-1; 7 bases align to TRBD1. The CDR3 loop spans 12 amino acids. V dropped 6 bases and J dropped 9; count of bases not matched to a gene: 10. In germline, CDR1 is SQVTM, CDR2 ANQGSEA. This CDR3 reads CSVERTGTKAFF. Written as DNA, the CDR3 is TGCAGCGTAGAACGGACAGGCACCAAAGCTTTCTTT. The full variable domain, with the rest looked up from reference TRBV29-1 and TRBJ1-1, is SAVISQKPSRDICQRGTSLTIQCQVDSQVTMMFWYRQQPGQSLTLIATANQGSEATYESGFVIDKFPISRPNLTFSTLTVSNMSPEDSSIYLCSVERTGTKAFFGQGTRLTVV.

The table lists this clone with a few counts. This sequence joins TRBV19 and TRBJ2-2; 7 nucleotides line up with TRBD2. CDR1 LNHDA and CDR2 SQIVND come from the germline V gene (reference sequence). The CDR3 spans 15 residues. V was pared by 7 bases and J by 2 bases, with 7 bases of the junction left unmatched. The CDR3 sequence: CASTNGGLNTGELFF. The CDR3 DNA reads TGTGCCAGTACCAATGGGGGACTAAACACCGGGGAGCTGTTTTTT.

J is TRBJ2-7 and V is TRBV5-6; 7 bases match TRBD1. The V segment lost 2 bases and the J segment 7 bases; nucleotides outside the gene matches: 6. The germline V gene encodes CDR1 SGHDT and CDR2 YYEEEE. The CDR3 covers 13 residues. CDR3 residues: CASSLQGSGEQYF. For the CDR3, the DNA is TGTGCCAGCAGCTTACAGGGGTCTGGGGAGCAGTACTTC.

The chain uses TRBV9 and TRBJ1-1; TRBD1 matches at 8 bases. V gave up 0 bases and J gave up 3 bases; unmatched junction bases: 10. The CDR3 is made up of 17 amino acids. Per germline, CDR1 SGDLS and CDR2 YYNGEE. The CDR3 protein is CASSVAQGVRSDTEAFF. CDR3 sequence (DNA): TGTGCCAGCAGCGTAGCACAGGGGGTTCGCTCTGACACTGAAGCTTTCTTT.

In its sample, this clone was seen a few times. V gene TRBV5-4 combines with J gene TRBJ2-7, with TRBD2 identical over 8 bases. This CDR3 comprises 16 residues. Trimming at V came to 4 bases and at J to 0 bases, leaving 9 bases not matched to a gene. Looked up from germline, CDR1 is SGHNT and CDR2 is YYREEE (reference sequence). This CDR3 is CASSLRRGVLSYEQYF. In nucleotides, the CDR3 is TGTGCCAGCAGCCTCCGGCGGGGGGTCCTCTCCTACGAGCAGTACTTC.

The CDR3: CASSLSLPRSGANVLTF. The CDR3 DNA follows: TGTGCCAGCAGTTTATCGCTACCGAGGTCCGGGGCCAACGTCCTGACTTTC. This chain uses TRBV27 with TRBJ2-6; D uncertain. Germline assignment: CDR1 MNHEY and CDR2 SMNVEV (reference sequence). V was cut by 0 bases and J by 4 bases, with 13 bases left in between. This CDR3 spans 17 amino acids.

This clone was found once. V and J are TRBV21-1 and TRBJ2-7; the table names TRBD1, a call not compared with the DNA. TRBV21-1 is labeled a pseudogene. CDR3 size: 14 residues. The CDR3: CASRRDTAPYEQYF. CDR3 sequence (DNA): TGTGCCAGCAGGAGAGACACTGCTCCCTACGAGCAGTACTTC.

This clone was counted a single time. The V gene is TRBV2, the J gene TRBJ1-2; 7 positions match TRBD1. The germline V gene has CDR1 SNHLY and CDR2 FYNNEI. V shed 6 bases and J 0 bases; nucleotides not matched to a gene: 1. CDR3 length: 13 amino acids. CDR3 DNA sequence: TGTGCCAGCAGGGGACAGACTAACTATGGCTACACCTTC. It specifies CASRGQTNYGYTF.

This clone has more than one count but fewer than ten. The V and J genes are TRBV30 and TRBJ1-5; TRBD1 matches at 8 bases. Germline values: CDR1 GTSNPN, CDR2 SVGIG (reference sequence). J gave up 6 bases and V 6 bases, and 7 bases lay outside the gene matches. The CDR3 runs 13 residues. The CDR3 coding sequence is TGTGCCTGTGGACAGGGAGGGGGTCAGCCCCAGCATTTT. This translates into CACGQGGGQPQHF.